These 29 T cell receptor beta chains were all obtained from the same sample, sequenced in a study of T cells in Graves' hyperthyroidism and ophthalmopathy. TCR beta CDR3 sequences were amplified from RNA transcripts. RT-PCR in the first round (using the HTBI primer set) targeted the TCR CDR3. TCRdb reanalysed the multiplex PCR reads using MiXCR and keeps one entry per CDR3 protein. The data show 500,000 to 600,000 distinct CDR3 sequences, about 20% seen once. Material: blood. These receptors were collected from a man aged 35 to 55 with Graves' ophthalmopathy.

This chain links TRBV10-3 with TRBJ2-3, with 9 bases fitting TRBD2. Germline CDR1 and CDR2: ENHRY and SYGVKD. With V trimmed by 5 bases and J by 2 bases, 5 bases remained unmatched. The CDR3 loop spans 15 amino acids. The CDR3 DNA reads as TGTGCCATCAGTATTTTAGCGGGAGCCACAGATACGCAGTATTTT. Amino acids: CAISILAGATDTQYF.

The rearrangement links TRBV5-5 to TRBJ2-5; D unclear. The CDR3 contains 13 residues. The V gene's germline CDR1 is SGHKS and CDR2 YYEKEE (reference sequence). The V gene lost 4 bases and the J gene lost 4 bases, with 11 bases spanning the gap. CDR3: CASSLRPVETQYF. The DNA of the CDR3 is TGTGCCAGCAGCCTACGACCTGTAGAGACCCAGTACTTC.

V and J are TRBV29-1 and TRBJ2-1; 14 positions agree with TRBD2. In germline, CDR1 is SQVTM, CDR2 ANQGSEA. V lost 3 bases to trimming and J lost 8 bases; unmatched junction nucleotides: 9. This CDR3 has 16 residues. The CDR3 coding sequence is TGCAGCGTTGATAGAGGGGGACTAGCGGGAGAGGATGAGCAGTTCTTC. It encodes CSVDRGGLAGEDEQFF.

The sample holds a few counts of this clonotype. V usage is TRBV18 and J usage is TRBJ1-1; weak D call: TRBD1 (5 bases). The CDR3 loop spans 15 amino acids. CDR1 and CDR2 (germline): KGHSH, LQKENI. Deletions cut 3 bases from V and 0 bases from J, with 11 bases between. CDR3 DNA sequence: TGTGCCAGCTCACCGTGGGGGGAAATGAACACTGAAGCTTTCTTT. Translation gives CASSPWGEMNTEAFF. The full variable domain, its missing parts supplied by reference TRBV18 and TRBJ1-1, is NAGVMQNPRHLVRRRGQEARLRCSPMKGHSHVYWYRQLPEEGLKFMVYLQKENIIDESGMPKERFSAEFPKEGPSILRIQQVVRGDSAAYFCASSPWGEMNTEAFFGQGTRLTVV.

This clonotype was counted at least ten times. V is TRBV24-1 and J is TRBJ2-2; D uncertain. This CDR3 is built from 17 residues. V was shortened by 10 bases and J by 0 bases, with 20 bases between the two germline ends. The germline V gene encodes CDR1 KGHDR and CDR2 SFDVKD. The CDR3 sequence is CATSAGLHFANTGELFF. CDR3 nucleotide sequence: TGTGCCACGAGCGCAGGCCTACACTTCGCGAACACCGGGGAGCTGTTTTTT.

CDR3 DNA: TGTGCCACATCCACTCTACAGGGGATACAAGAGACCCAGTACTTC. Translated: CATSTLQGIQETQYF. The chain has TRBV27 and TRBJ2-5; 7 bases are shared with TRBD1. CDR1 is MNHEY, CDR2 SMNVEV, per germline (reference sequence). Trimming took 10 bases from V and 2 from J; bases not matched to a gene: 13. This CDR3 is built from 15 residues.

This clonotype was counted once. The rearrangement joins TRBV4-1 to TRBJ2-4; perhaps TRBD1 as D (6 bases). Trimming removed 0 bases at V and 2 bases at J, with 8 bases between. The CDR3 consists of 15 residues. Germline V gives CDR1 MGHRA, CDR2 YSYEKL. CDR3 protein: CASSQDQGSKNIQYF. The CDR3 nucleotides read TGCGCCAGCAGCCAAGATCAGGGGTCCAAAAACATTCAGTACTTC.

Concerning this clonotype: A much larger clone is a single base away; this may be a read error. CDR3 amino acids: CVSSSVLLAGKPYEQYF. DNA of the CDR3: TGTGTCAGCAGTTCCGTCCTACTAGCGGGAAAGCCCTACGAGCAGTACTTC. V gene TRBV27 combines with J gene TRBJ2-7; TRBD2 agrees at 10 bases. CDR3 length: 17 amino acids. Germline CDR1 MNHEY, CDR2 SMNVEV (reference sequence).

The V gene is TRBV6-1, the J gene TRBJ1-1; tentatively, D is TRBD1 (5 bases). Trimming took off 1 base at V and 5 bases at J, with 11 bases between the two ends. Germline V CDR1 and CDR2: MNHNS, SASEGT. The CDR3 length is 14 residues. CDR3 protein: CASSEGGGETEAFF. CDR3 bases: TGTGCCAGCAGTGAAGGGGGGGGGGAAACTGAAGCTTTCTTT.

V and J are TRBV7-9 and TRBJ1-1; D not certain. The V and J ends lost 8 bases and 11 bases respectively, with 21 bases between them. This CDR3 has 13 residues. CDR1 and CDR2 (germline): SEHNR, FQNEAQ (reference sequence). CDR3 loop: CASSLPPGLVAFF. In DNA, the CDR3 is TGTGCCAGCTCCCTCCCCCCGGGCCTGGTTGCTTTCTTT.

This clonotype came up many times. The CDR3 loop reads CASSFGTAYEQYF. The CDR3 coding sequence is TGTGCCAGCAGTTTTGGGACAGCATACGAGCAGTACTTC. V gene TRBV6-1 combines with J gene TRBJ2-7; 7 bases match TRBD1. CDR1 and CDR2 (germline): MNHNS, SASEGT. The CDR3 spans 13 residues. Germline trimming cut 5 bases from V and 4 bases from J; bases unmatched to any gene: 5.

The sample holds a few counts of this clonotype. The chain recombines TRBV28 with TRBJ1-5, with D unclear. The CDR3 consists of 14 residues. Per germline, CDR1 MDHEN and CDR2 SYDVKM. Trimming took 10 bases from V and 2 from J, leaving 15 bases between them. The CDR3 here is CATLFDRGNQPQHF. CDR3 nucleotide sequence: TGTGCCACCCTTTTTGATCGGGGCAATCAGCCCCAGCATTTT.

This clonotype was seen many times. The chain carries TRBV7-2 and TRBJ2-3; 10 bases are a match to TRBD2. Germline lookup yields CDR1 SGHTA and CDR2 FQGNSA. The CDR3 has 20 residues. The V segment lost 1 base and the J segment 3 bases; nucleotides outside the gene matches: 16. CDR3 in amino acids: CASSLVLGLAGVKRTDTQYF. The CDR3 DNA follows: TGTGCCAGCAGCTTAGTACTCGGGCTAGCGGGAGTAAAGAGGACAGATACGCAGTATTTT.

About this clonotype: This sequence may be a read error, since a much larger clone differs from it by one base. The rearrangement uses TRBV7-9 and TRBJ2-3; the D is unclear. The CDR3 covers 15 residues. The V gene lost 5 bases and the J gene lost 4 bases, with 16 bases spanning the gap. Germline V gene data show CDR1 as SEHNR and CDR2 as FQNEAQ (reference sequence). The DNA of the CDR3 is TGTGCCAGCAGCCGCCTCAGAGACTCCCCAGATACGCAGTATTTT. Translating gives CASSRLRDSPDTQYF. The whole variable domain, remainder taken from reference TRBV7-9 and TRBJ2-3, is DTGVSQNPRHKITKRGQNVTFRCDPISEHNRLYWYRQTLGQGPEFLTYFQNEAQLEKSRLLSDRFSAERPKGSFSTLEIQRTEQGDSAMYLCASSRLRDSPDTQYFGPGTRLTVL.

The CDR3 loop is CASSAQPGGGARGGELFF. CDR3 DNA sequence: TGTGCCAGCTCCGCCCAACCTGGCGGCGGGGCGCGGGGCGGGGAGCTGTTTTTT. The gene calls are TRBV3-1 and TRBJ2-2, with D perhaps TRBD2 (6 bases). The CDR3 spans 18 residues. Germline CDR1 reads LGHDT; CDR2 reads YNNKEL (reference sequence). The V and J ends lost 8 bases and 7 bases respectively, with 29 bases between them. The variable domain in full, with the rest retrieved from reference TRBV3-1 and TRBJ2-2, is DTAVSQTPKYLVTQMGNDKSIKCEQNLGHDTMYWYKQDSKKFLKIMFSYNNKELIINETVPNRFSPKSPDKAHLNLHINSLELGDSAVYFCASSAQPGGGARGGELFFGEGSRLTVL.

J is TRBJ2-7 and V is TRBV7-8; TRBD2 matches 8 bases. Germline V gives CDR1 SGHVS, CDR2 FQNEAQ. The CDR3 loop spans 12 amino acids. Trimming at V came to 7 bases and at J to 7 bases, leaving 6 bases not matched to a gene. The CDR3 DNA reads TGTGCCAGCACCCCGGGGGGGAGGGAGCAGTACTTC. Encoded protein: CASTPGGREQYF.

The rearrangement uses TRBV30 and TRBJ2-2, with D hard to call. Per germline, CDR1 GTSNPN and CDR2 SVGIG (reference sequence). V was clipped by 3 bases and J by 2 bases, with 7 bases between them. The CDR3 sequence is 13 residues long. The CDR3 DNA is TGTGCCTGGAGCCGTCGAAACACCGGGGAGCTGTTTTTT. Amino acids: CAWSRRNTGELFF.

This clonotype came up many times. The CDR3 bases are TGTGCCATCAGCCCCTCGCGACAGGGTGGCACTGAAGCTTTCTTT. It translates to CAISPSRQGGTEAFF. The rearrangement uses TRBV10-3 and TRBJ1-1; TRBD1 matches 7 bases. The germline V gene encodes CDR1 ENHRY and CDR2 SYGVKD. This CDR3 is 15 amino acids long. V gave up 6 bases and J gave up 4 bases; unmatched junction bases: 11.

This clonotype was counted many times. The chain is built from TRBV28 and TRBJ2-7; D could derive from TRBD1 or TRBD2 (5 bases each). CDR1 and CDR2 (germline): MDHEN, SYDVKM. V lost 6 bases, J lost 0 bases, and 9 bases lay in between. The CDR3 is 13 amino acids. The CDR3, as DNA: TGTGCCAGCAGGGGGGTCGGCTCCTACGAGCAGTACTTC. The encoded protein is CASRGVGSYEQYF.

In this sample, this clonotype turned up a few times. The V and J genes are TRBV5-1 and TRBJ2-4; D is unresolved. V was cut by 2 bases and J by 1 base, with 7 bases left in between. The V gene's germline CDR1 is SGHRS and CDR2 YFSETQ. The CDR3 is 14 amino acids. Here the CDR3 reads CASSFRSAKNIQYF. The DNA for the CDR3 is TGCGCCAGCAGCTTTAGATCGGCCAAAAACATTCAGTACTTC.

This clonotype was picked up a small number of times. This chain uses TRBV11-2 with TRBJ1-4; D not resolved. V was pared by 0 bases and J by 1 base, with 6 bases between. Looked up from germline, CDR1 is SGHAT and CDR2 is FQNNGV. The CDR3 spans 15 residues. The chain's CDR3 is CASSLDKGTNEKLFF. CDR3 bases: TGTGCCAGCAGCTTAGATAAGGGAACTAATGAAAAACTGTTTTTT.

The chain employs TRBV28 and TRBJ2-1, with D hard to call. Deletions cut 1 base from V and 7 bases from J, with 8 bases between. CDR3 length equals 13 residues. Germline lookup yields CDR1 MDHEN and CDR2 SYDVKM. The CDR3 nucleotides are TGTGCCAGCAGTTTATATAAACGGAATGAGCAGTTCTTC. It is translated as CASSLYKRNEQFF.

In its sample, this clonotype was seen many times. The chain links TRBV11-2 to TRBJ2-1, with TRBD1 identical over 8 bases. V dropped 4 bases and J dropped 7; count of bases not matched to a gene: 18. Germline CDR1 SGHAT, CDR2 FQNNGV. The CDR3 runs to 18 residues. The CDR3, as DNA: TGTGCCAGCAGCTGGACCAAGCTCGGACAGGGCTTGGGAAATGAGCAGTTCTTC. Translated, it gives CASSWTKLGQGLGNEQFF.

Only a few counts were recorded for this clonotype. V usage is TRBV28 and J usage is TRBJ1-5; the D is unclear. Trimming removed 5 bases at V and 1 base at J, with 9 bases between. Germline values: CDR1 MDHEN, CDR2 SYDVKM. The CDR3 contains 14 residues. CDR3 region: CASSGDPSNQPQHF. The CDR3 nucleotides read TGTGCCAGCAGTGGTGACCCAAGCAATCAGCCCCAGCATTTT.

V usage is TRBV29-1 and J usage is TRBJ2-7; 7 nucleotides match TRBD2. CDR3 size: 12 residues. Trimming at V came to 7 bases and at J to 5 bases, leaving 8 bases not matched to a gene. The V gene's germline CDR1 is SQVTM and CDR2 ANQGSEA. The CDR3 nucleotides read TGCAGCGGGAGGGAGGGCACCCACGAGCAGTACTTC. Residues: CSGREGTHEQYF.

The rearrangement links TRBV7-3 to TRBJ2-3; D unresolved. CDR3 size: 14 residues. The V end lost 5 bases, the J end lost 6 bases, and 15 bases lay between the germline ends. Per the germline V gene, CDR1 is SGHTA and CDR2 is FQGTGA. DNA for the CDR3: TGTGCCAGCAGCCCAAACCCTCCCCGCGATACGCAGTATTTT. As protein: CASSPNPPRDTQYF.

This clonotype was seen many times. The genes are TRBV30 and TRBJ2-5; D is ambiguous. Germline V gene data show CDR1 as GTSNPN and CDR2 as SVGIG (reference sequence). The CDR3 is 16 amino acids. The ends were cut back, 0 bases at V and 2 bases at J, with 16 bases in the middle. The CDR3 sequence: CAWSVPRGSGQETQYF. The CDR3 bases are TGTGCCTGGAGTGTCCCCCGTGGGTCAGGACAAGAGACCCAGTACTTC.

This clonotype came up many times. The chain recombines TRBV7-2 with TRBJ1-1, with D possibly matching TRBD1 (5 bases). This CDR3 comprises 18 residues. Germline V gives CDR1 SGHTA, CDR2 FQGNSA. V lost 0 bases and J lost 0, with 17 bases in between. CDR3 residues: CASSLARDDPNMNTEAFF. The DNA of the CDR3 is TGTGCCAGCAGCTTAGCTAGGGACGATCCCAATATGAACACTGAAGCTTTCTTT.

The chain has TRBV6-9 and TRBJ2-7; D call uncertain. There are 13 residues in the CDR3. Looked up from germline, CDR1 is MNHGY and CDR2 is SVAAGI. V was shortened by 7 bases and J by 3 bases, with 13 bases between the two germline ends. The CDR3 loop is CASTSGSIYEQYF. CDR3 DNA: TGTGCCAGCACTTCGGGTAGCATCTACGAGCAGTACTTC.